This T cell receptor (beta chain) was recorded in a study of T-cell reconstitution after alpha-beta-depleted transplantation in children. During its preparation, the TCRbeta library received unique molecular identifiers. Using its own MiXCR run on the PCR reads, TCRdb lists one record per CDR3 protein. The sample holds about 240,000 distinct CDR3 sequences, around 12% seen once. Germline V lookup: CDR1 LNHDA, CDR2 SQIVND (reference sequence). CDR3 size: 20 residues. In the case of this clonotype: An end of the junction does not agree with germline; a read error may underlie this.

The sequencing used PBMCs from the stem cell graft donor, collected from the stem cell graft. This clonotype originated in a human donor who donated a stem cell graft to a child with acute lymphoblastic leukemia. V usage is TRBV19 and J usage is TRBJ2-6, with D perhaps matching TRBD1 (5 bases). CDR3 DNA sequence: TGTGCCAGTACCTTAGGATTCTCACCACTTGGGGCCCCTGGGGCCAACGGCCTGACTTTC. Translated: CASTLGFSPLGAPGANGLTF. Full variable domain (outside the CDR3, taken from reference TRBV19 and TRBJ2-6): DGGITQSPKYLFRKEGQNVTLSCEQNLNHDAMYWYRQDPGQGLRLIYYSQIVNDFQKGDIAEGYSVSREKKESFPLTVTSAQKNPTAFYLCASTLGFSPLGAPGANGLTFGAGSRLTVL.